A selection of T cell receptor beta chains follows, all from one sample in a study of blood T cell repertoires in COVID-19. The protocol was immunoSEQ multiplex PCR, while the TCRdb copy is restricted to in-frame clones and leaves out a portion. The repertoire holds 200,000 to 300,000 clones, with 65% to 85% as singletons. Sample: peripheral blood. The receptor source for this set is a woman older than 75 with acute or convalescent COVID-19. Each CDR3 is given with its conserved first and last residue. D genes are given only for firm matches. The size of a clone is reported for some rows only, either as once, few or many, or as a class for expanded clones.

J gene,D gene,clone size,V gene,CDR3 DNA,CDR3 protein
TRBJ1-6,TRBD1,.,TRBV7-2,TGTGCCAGCAGCGAACGTCCGGGACAGGGGTCGCCCCTCCACTTT,CASSERPGQGSPLHF
TRBJ1-2,.,.,TRBV5-1,TGCGCCAGCAGCTTAGACACGGGGGTTCAGGCCAACTATGGCTACACCTTC,CASSLDTGVQANYGYTF
TRBJ2-3,TRBD2,.,TRBV3-1/TRBV3-2,TGTGCCAGCAGCAAAGCGGGAGAGCATACGCAGTATTTT,CASSKAGEHTQYF
TRBJ2-4,TRBD1,.,TRBV3-1/TRBV3-2,TGTGCCAGCAGCCAAGCACCCGGGACAGGGAAAGGGACAGCCAAAAACATTCAGTACTTC,CASSQAPGTGKGTAKNIQYF
TRBJ1-5,TRBD1,few,TRBV19,TGTGCCAGTAGCGGAGGGGGCTTCGGCAATCAGCCCCAGCATTTT,CASSGGGFGNQPQHF
TRBJ1-2,TRBD1,.,TRBV19,TGTGCCAGTAACATGCAACAGGGGGCTGGCTATGGCTACACCTTC,CASNMQQGAGYGYTF
TRBJ1-2,TRBD1,.,TRBV5-1,TGCGCCAGCAGTATTGACAGGGCAGTCAACTATGGCTACACCTTC,CASSIDRAVNYGYTF
TRBJ2-1,.,.,TRBV10-3,TGTGCCATCAGCTCTAGGGGGGGCCTTGAGAATGAGCAGTTCTTC,CAISSRGGLENEQFF
TRBJ1-1,.,.,TRBV3-1/TRBV3-2,TGTGCCAGCAGCCACCAGGGGACTAACGAAGCTTTCTTT,CASSHQGTNEAFF
TRBJ2-2,.,.,TRBV5-1,TGCGCCAGCAGCTTTATGGGGGCCTCGGGAGGGGAGCTGTTTTTT,CASSFMGASGGELFF
TRBJ2-1,TRBD2,.,TRBV27,TGTGCCAGCAGTCAACTAGCGGGAGGTCTCAATGAGCAGTTCTTC,CASSQLAGGLNEQFF
TRBJ1-1,TRBD1,many,TRBV9,TGTGCCAGCAGCACGACAGGGGGAGGCACTGAAGCTTTCTTT,CASSTTGGGTEAFF
TRBJ2-1,.,.,TRBV5-1,TGCGCCAGCAGCTTGGCACAGAGCTCCTACAATGAGCAGTTCTTC,CASSLAQSSYNEQFF
TRBJ2-4,TRBD1,.,TRBV28,TGTGCCAGCAGTGGAACCGGGACAGCACTAGCCAAAAACATTCAGTACTTC,CASSGTGTALAKNIQYF
TRBJ2-1,.,.,TRBV5-6,TGTGCCAGCAGCTTGGTGGGGGCTTTCTACAATGAGCAGTTCTTC,CASSLVGAFYNEQFF
TRBJ2-3,TRBD1,.,TRBV4-1,TGCGCCAGCAGCCAGCTGGGACAGGGGGACACAGATACGCAGTATTTT,CASSQLGQGDTDTQYF
TRBJ1-5,.,few,TRBV19,TGTGCCAGTAGGGCCAAGGCAGGTAATAATCAGCCCCAGCATTTT,CASRAKAGNNQPQHF